This paragraph reports one T cell receptor (beta chain). Its antigen is undetermined. This entry belongs to a study of memory CD4+ T cells and cytomegalovirus serostatus. Broader study findings: A US-trained random forest predicted CMV serostatus with median AUC around 0.92.

The CDR3 covers 15 residues. Germline V CDR1 and CDR2: MNHNS, SASEGT. Trimming cost V 0 bases and J 10 bases, with 15 bases left between them. The table came from immunoSEQ multiplex PCR; TCRdb's copy has only in-frame clones and leaves some out. The sample includes 35,000 to 40,000 clones, around 80% of them seen just once. Single viable CD3+CD4+CD8-CD45RO+ cells were sorted as the memory CD4+ T cells. Donors' CMV status reflects serum IgG against pp150, pp28, p38, p52. Material for sequencing was memory CD4+ T cells from blood. V gene TRBV6-1 combines with J gene TRBJ2-2, with D maybe TRBD1 (6 bases). This receptor was identified in an adult in good health and CMV-seropositive. The chain's CDR3 is CASSEAGTLFTELFF. Written as DNA, the CDR3 is TGTGCCAGCAGTGAAGCGGGGACACTCTTCACGGAGCTGTTTTTT.